This T cell receptor beta chain was documented in a study of T cell responses to AZD1222 COVID-19 vaccine. Study conclusions and caveats: Only after the peak T cell response were repertoires sampled. Only six AZD1222 recipients tested seropositive at baseline.

TCRdb keeps only in-frame clones here, not all; method: immunoSEQ multiplex PCR. The sample has 200,000 or so clones; 85% to 90% are singletons. This CDR3 has 15 amino acids. Germline values: CDR1 SGDLS, CDR2 YYNGEE. The V and J ends lost 0 bases and 3 bases respectively, with 13 bases between them. Turning to this clone: What it recognizes is unknown.

The material was peripheral blood, obtained on day 0 of MenACWY control vaccination. This receptor was obtained from an adult in good health. The chain employs TRBV9 and TRBJ2-7, with D possibly matching TRBD2 (5 bases). In DNA form, the CDR3 reads TGTGCCAGCAGCGTAGCATCCAGCGGAGACTACGAGCAGTACTTC. This sequence encodes CASSVASSGDYEQYF. Full variable domain (rest looked up from reference TRBV9 and TRBJ2-7): DSGVTQTPKHLITATGQRVTLRCSPRSGDLSVYWYQQSLDQGLQFLIQYYNGEERAKGNILERFSAQQFPDLHSELNLSSLELGDSALYFCASSVASSGDYEQYFGPGTRLTVT.